This passage covers 10 T cell receptor beta chains from one sample sequenced in a study of blood T cells in healthy people across ages. Combining a sample-barcoded 5' primer with a J-beta primer mix, a second PCR ran for roughly 7 to 11 cycles. TCRdb used MiXCR to reprocess the 5' RACE reads, holding one entry per CDR3 protein. The sample has hundreds of thousands of distinct CDR3 sequences, 40% to 50% seen once. The sample taken for sequencing was blood. All receptors come from a man in his 60s in good health.

This clonotype was counted many times. This rearrangement joins TRBV27 to TRBJ1-2; 9 bases align to TRBD1. Germline V gene lookup returns CDR1 MNHEY and CDR2 SMNVEV (reference sequence). CDR3 size: 14 residues. With V trimmed by 3 bases and J by 2 bases, 1 base remained unmatched. CDR3 nucleotide sequence: TGTGCCAGCAGTTTTGGACAGGGGAACTATGGCTACACCTTC. Protein product: CASSFGQGNYGYTF.

The rearrangement joins TRBV20-1 to TRBJ1-6; tentatively, D is TRBD1 (6 bases). CDR3 length equals 14 residues. CDR1 is DFQATT, CDR2 SNEGSKA, per germline (reference sequence). V gave up 6 bases and J gave up 13 bases, with 22 bases separating them. The CDR3 protein is CSARTQGEQGPLHF. CDR3 bases: TGCAGTGCCAGAACCCAGGGCGAACAGGGTCCCCTCCACTTT.

The DNA of the CDR3 is TGTGCCAGCAATAAGGGCCGAGGGCGTACGCAGTATTTT. Translated, it gives CASNKGRGRTQYF. V and J are TRBV6-2 or TRBV6-3 and TRBJ2-3; TRBD2 might be the D (5 bases). The V end lost 7 bases, the J end lost 8 bases, and 16 bases lay between the germline ends. CDR1 and CDR2 from the germline V gene are MNHEY and SVGEGT. The CDR3 contains 13 residues.

The chain joins TRBV27 to TRBJ1-2; 7 bases agree with TRBD1. The V gene end was trimmed by 5 bases and the J gene end by 4 bases; junction bases not matched to a gene: 4. This CDR3 has 13 amino acids. Germline values: CDR1 MNHEY, CDR2 SMNVEV (reference sequence). CDR3 DNA sequence: TGTGCCAGCAGTCAGGGGGGCCGCTATGGCTACACCTTC. It specifies CASSQGGRYGYTF.

The chain combines TRBV18 with TRBJ2-1; D unclear. Trimming stripped 1 base from V and 12 bases from J, with 10 bases between. The CDR3 runs to 12 residues. Per germline, CDR1 KGHSH and CDR2 LQKENI. The CDR3 is CASSPLGYMQFF. DNA for the CDR3: TGTGCCAGCTCACCACTCGGTTATATGCAGTTCTTC.

This clonotype has just a few counts. The chain recombines TRBV4-3 with TRBJ2-1; D possibly corresponds to TRBD2 (6 bases). V lost 4 bases to trimming and J lost 5 bases, with 18 bases between them. Germline V gives CDR1 LGHNA, CDR2 YSLEER. The CDR3 has 16 amino acids. CDR3: CASSPGRRVGDNEQFF. DNA of the CDR3: TGCGCCAGCAGCCCCGGGAGAAGGGTCGGGGACAATGAGCAGTTCTTC.

The chain couples TRBV20-1 to TRBJ2-3, with D possibly being TRBD2 (5 bases). Trimming removed 4 bases at V and 6 bases at J, with 17 bases between. This CDR3 comprises 14 residues. From germline, CDR1 is DFQATT and CDR2 SNEGSKA (reference sequence). The CDR3 sequence is CSATLLTITDTQYF. The CDR3 coding sequence is TGCAGTGCTACGCTTTTGACTATCACGGATACGCAGTATTTT.

The sample holds a few counts of this clonotype. The CDR3 DNA reads as TGCGCCAGCAGCCAAGACGTGGGGTGGTCGGCTGGCGAGCAGTACTTC. Protein: CASSQDVGWSAGEQYF. The chain links TRBV4-3 to TRBJ2-7; D is unresolved. Trimming shortened V by 0 bases and J by 6 bases, and 18 bases separated the two germline ends. Germline CDR1 and CDR2: LGHNA and YSLEER. The CDR3 length is 16 residues.

This clonotype has only a few counts. The chain joins TRBV20-1 to TRBJ2-3; 8 bases are shared with TRBD2. This CDR3 has 16 amino acids. With V trimmed by 2 bases and J by 5 bases, 12 bases remained unmatched. The germline V gene encodes CDR1 DFQATT and CDR2 SNEGSKA (reference sequence). CDR3 residues: CSARLVAGMGGDTQYF. DNA for the CDR3: TGCAGTGCTAGATTAGTAGCGGGGATGGGAGGAGATACGCAGTATTTT.

The chain links TRBV20-1 to TRBJ1-2, with D possibly TRBD1 on 6 matching bases. The CDR3 length is 13 residues. In germline, CDR1 is DFQATT, CDR2 SNEGSKA (reference sequence). V lost 3 bases and J lost 2, with 10 bases in between. The CDR3 DNA reads as TGCAGTGCTAGCCCGGGACAAAACTATGGCTACACCTTC. It codes for CSASPGQNYGYTF.